This passage covers 10 T cell receptor beta chains from one sample sequenced in a study of T cells in Graves' hyperthyroidism and ophthalmopathy. The investigators amplified TCR beta CDR3 regions from RNA transcripts. HTBI primers were the set used in a first-round RT-PCR of the TCR CDR3. TCRdb fed the multiplex PCR reads into MiXCR, producing one record per CDR3 protein. The data show 800,000 or so distinct CDR3 sequences, with 38% seen just once and approximately 8.7% held by the top ten. The specimen sequenced was blood. The receptor set was obtained from a man between 18 and 35 years old with Graves' hyperthyroidism.

This clonotype was seen at least ten times. The chain employs TRBV24-1 and TRBJ1-2; the match to TRBD1 covers 8 bases. J lost 2 bases, V lost 3 bases, and 1 base had no gene match. The length of the CDR3 is 14 residues. The germline CDR1 and CDR2 sequences are KGHDR and SFDVKD. The CDR3 spells CATSDRDRNYGYTF. Here the CDR3 DNA reads TGTGCCACCAGTGATCGGGACAGGAACTATGGCTACACCTTC.

V gene TRBV20-1 combines with J gene TRBJ2-2, with 12 bases fitting TRBD2. The V and J ends lost 1 base and 5 bases, in that order; junction bases with no gene match: 5. The CDR3 contains 16 residues. Germline lookup yields CDR1 DFQATT and CDR2 SNEGSKA (reference sequence). The CDR3 DNA reads TGCAGTGCTAGAGGGCCTAGCGGGGGGGCAACCGGGGAGCTGTTTTTT. It codes for CSARGPSGGATGELFF.

Ten or more counts support this clonotype. V usage is TRBV15 and J usage is TRBJ2-7, with 7 bases fitting TRBD1. Germline trimming cut 5 bases from V and 2 bases from J; bases unmatched to any gene: 6. CDR1 and CDR2 (germline): LNHNV, YYDKDF (reference sequence). The CDR3 is 14 amino acids. The CDR3, as DNA: TGTGCCACCAGCCGCGATACAGGGGCCTACGAGCAGTACTTC. It is translated as CATSRDTGAYEQYF. The complete variable domain, with remaining parts taken from reference TRBV15 and TRBJ2-7, reads DAMVIQNPRYQVTQFGKPVTLSCSQTLNHNVMYWYQQKSSQAPKLLFHYYDKDFNNEADTPDNFQSRRPNTSFCFLDIRSPGLGDTAMYLCATSRDTGAYEQYFGPGTRLTVT.

The V call is TRBV2, the J call TRBJ2-2; maybe TRBD2 (6 bases). V lost 7 bases, J lost 1 base, and 10 bases lay in between. This CDR3 is 14 amino acids long. Germline CDR1 reads SNHLY; CDR2 reads FYNNEI. The CDR3 loop is CASTGGQNTGELFF. The CDR3 DNA follows: TGTGCCAGCACTGGAGGGCAGAACACCGGGGAGCTGTTTTTT.

Of note for this clonotype: This may arise from a read error, as a much more abundant clone is one base away. The rearrangement links TRBV10-3 to TRBJ2-2; maybe TRBD1 (6 bases). This CDR3 is built from 14 residues. CDR1 is ENHRY and CDR2 is SYGVKD in the germline V gene. With 4 bases removed from V and 3 bases from J, the gap between germline ends came to 9 bases. The CDR3 DNA is TGTGCCATCAGTGGACAGGTGGACACCGGGGAGCTGTTTTTT. It yields the protein CAISGQVDTGELFF.

This clonotype was detected ten times or more. The chain uses TRBV29-1 and TRBJ1-1; D gene unclear. CDR1 SQVTM and CDR2 ANQGSEA come from the germline V gene. V lost 8 bases, J lost 3 bases, and 13 bases lay in between. The CDR3 totals 12 residues. The CDR3 reads CSLQRLDTEAFF. CDR3 bases: TGCAGCCTCCAGCGTTTGGACACTGAAGCTTTCTTT.

This clonotype was found a few times. The junction shows a germline mismatch at one end, possibly a read error. The rearrangement joins TRBV10-3 to TRBJ2-7; D not certain. CDR1 is ENHRY, CDR2 SYGVKD, per germline. The CDR3 sequence is 15 residues long. CDR3: CASSFEDGSSYEQYF. The CDR3 DNA is TGTGCCAGCAGTTTTGAGGACGGTAGCTCCTACGAGCAGTACTTC.

This clonotype was seen at least ten times. V usage is TRBV9 and J usage is TRBJ1-6; possibly TRBD1 for D (5 bases). V lost 0 bases, J lost 10 bases, and 14 bases lay in between. Germline V gene data show CDR1 as SGDLS and CDR2 as YYNGEE. The CDR3 loop spans 15 amino acids. The CDR3 spells CASSVGRGEKSPLHF. DNA of the CDR3: TGTGCCAGCAGCGTAGGGCGGGGGGAAAAATCACCCCTCCACTTT. Using reference TRBV9 and TRBJ1-6 for the parts outside the CDR3, the full variable domain is DSGVTQTPKHLITATGQRVTLRCSPRSGDLSVYWYQQSLDQGLQFLIQYYNGEERAKGNILERFSAQQFPDLHSELNLSSLELGDSALYFCASSVGRGEKSPLHFGNGTRLTVT.

The sample holds many counts of this clonotype. The gene calls are TRBV7-9 and TRBJ1-1; tentative D call: TRBD1 (5 bases). Germline loops: CDR1 SEHNR, CDR2 FQNEAQ (reference sequence). The CDR3 runs 14 residues. Trimming cost V 5 bases and J 1 base, with 11 bases left between them. In DNA form, the CDR3 reads TGTGCCAGCAGCGGGACGGGATCGAACACTGAAGCTTTCTTT. Amino acid sequence: CASSGTGSNTEAFF.

This clonotype was seen only a few times. The V call is TRBV19, the J call TRBJ2-7; 8 nucleotides align to TRBD2. The V gene's germline CDR1 is LNHDA and CDR2 SQIVND (reference sequence). CDR3 length: 15 residues. J was trimmed by 2 bases and V by 3 bases; bases with no gene match: 6. The CDR3 DNA is TGTGCCAGTAGTATTTTAGCGGGGACCCCCTACGAGCAGTACTTC. Residues: CASSILAGTPYEQYF.